A single sample is the source of the 26 T cell receptor beta chains below, sequenced in a study of identical twins. One entry per CDR3 protein results from TCRdb running MiXCR on the 5' RACE reads. The data show around 670,000 distinct CDR3 sequences, around 6.1% seen once. The sample was naive T cells sorted from blood. The source of these receptors is a man between 18 and 35 years old in good health.

A few counts support this clonotype. This sequence joins TRBV7-3 and TRBJ1-2; D perhaps matches TRBD1 (5 bases). The CDR3 length is 15 residues. Germline loops: CDR1 SGHTA, CDR2 FQGTGA. V was trimmed by 5 bases and J by 5 bases, leaving 18 bases between them. CDR3 DNA: TGTGCCAGCAGCCCATCCTCCGGGACGGCATATGGCTACACCTTC. It yields the protein CASSPSSGTAYGYTF.

This clonotype came up many times. The rearrangement uses TRBV27 and TRBJ2-3; TRBD2 aligns across 10 bases. The CDR3 has 16 residues. Looked up from germline, CDR1 is MNHEY and CDR2 is SMNVEV (reference sequence). V lost 6 bases, J lost 3 bases, and 9 bases stayed unmatched. This chain's CDR3 is CASRPDLAGATDTQYF. For the CDR3, the DNA is TGTGCCAGCAGACCTGACCTAGCGGGAGCGACAGATACGCAGTATTTT.

The rearrangement joins TRBV7-2 to TRBJ1-1, with D tentatively TRBD1 (5 bases). Germline CDR1 SGHTA, CDR2 FQGNSA. Trimming stripped 3 bases from V and 5 bases from J, with 10 bases between. The CDR3 is 13 residues long. The CDR3 region has the DNA TGTGCCAGCAGCTTGGGACGGTGGACTGAAGCTTTCTTT. Translated, it gives CASSLGRWTEAFF.

At least ten counts were recorded for this clonotype. This chain connects TRBV12-3 or TRBV12-4 to TRBJ1-5, with D unclear. Trimming cost V 4 bases and J 5 bases, with 15 bases left between them. This CDR3 comprises 15 residues. The CDR3 is CASSSDLLWDQPQHF. The CDR3 DNA reads TGTGCCAGCAGTTCCGACCTCCTCTGGGATCAGCCCCAGCATTTT.

The V call is TRBV5-1, the J call TRBJ2-4; TRBD2 might be the D (7 bases). This CDR3 region has 14 residues. Germline V gives CDR1 SGHRS, CDR2 YFSETQ. V was trimmed by 0 bases and J by 6 bases, leaving 10 bases between them. CDR3 coding DNA: TGCGCCAGCAGCTTGGCAGGGGAGGGAAACATTCAGTACTTC. Translated: CASSLAGEGNIQYF.

Only a few counts were recorded for this clonotype. V usage is TRBV10-2 and J usage is TRBJ1-5; 9 bases are a match to TRBD1. The germline CDR1 and CDR2 sequences are WSHSY and SAAADI. The CDR3 has 15 residues. Trimming took 3 bases from V and 8 from J; bases not matched to a gene: 8. In nucleotides, the CDR3 is TGCGCCAGCAGTGAAGGGACAGGGCAGGAGGAGCCCCAGCATTTT. This sequence encodes CASSEGTGQEEPQHF.

This clonotype was counted only a few times. The J gene is TRBJ2-4, the V gene TRBV7-3; 8 bases are shared with TRBD2. Trimming at V came to 0 bases and at J to 6 bases, leaving 7 bases not matched to a gene. This CDR3 is built from 16 residues. Per germline, CDR1 SGHTA and CDR2 FQGTGA. DNA for the CDR3: TGTGCCAGCAGCTTAACCACCCTCAGCGGGAGAAACATTCAGTACTTC. Amino acid sequence: CASSLTTLSGRNIQYF.

The chain couples TRBV28 to TRBJ2-1; D gene uncertain. V lost 2 bases, J lost 16 bases, and 12 bases lay in between. Per germline, CDR1 MDHEN and CDR2 SYDVKM. The CDR3 spans 11 residues. Here the CDR3 reads CASSLGRRYFF. The CDR3 DNA follows: TGTGCCAGCAGTTTAGGGCGACGTTATTTCTTC.

This chain connects TRBV29-1 to TRBJ2-5, with D perhaps given as TRBD1 or TRBD2 (5 bases each). The V end was cut by 6 bases, the J end by 4 bases, with 18 bases between. CDR3 length: 14 amino acids. Germline values: CDR1 SQVTM, CDR2 ANQGSEA. Here the CDR3 reads CSVARDGGSETQYF. The CDR3 region has the DNA TGCAGCGTCGCACGGGACGGCGGGTCAGAGACCCAGTACTTC.

In its sample, this clonotype was seen many times. The rearrangement links TRBV9 to TRBJ2-7, with 7 bases fitting TRBD2. Germline CDR1 reads SGDLS; CDR2 reads YYNGEE. CDR3 length: 17 amino acids. With 4 bases clipped from V and 2 bases from J, the junction kept 15 bases outside the gene matches. This chain's CDR3 is CASSLHAGTIFTYEQYV. The CDR3 DNA reads as TGTGCCAGCAGCCTCCATGCCGGGACTATTTTCACCTACGAGCAGTACGTC.

This clonotype was observed at least ten times. The chain links TRBV29-1 to TRBJ2-3, with 9 bases fitting TRBD2. The CDR3 sequence is 17 residues long. The J segment lost 0 bases and the V segment lost 3 bases, leaving 10 bases of the junction unmatched. Germline V lookup: CDR1 SQVTM, CDR2 ANQGSEA. The CDR3 DNA reads as TGCAGCGTTGAGAGTGGCGCTAGCGGGATAAGCACAGATACGCAGTATTTT. Its translation is CSVESGASGISTDTQYF.

This clonotype was counted ten times or more. The chain links TRBV6-2 or TRBV6-3 to TRBJ1-2, with 7 bases matching TRBD1. J gave up 2 bases and V 0 bases, and 0 bases lay outside the gene matches. Germline V CDR1 and CDR2: MNHEY, SVGEGT. This CDR3 has 14 amino acids. Here the CDR3 DNA reads TGTGCCAGCAGTTACTCGACAGGGAACTATGGCTACACCTTC. It encodes CASSYSTGNYGYTF.

On this clonotype: The conserved closing phenylalanine or tryptophan is absent in this CDR3, likely reflecting a read error. The chain employs TRBV5-5 and TRBJ2-3, with D possibly being TRBD2 (5 bases). The CDR3 extends over 14 amino acids. Germline V gene sequence: CDR1 SGHKS, CDR2 YYEKEE (reference sequence). Trimming shortened V by 5 bases and J by 2 bases, and 12 bases separated the two germline ends. CDR3 loop: CASRSLVLTDTQYC. Here the CDR3 DNA reads TGTGCCAGCAGATCACTAGTTCTCACAGATACGCAGTATTGT.

This clonotype was counted many times. V and J are TRBV12-3 or TRBV12-4 and TRBJ1-1; 7 bases map to TRBD1. This CDR3 is 14 amino acids long. The ends lost 3 bases at V and 2 bases at J; junction bases unmatched: 3. The CDR3 bases are TGTGCCAGCAGTTTTACAGGGGACAACACTGAAGCTTTCTTT. This encodes CASSFTGDNTEAFF.

This clonotype was observed many times. CDR3 sequence reads: CSARDFRGGMNTEAFF. For the CDR3, the DNA is TGCAGTGCTAGAGATTTCCGCGGAGGGATGAACACTGAAGCTTTCTTT. The J gene is TRBJ1-1, the V gene TRBV20-1; no clear D gene. V dropped 0 bases and J dropped 0 bases, with 14 bases sitting between them. The CDR3 sequence is 16 residues long. The germline V gene encodes CDR1 DFQATT and CDR2 SNEGSKA (reference sequence).

This clonotype was detected only a few times. The chain employs TRBV25-1 and TRBJ2-5; D possibly corresponds to TRBD2 (6 bases). The germline V and J ends were trimmed by 0 bases and 3 bases, with 11 bases remaining between them. Germline V gene sequence: CDR1 MGHDK, CDR2 SYGVNS. CDR3 length equals 15 residues. The DNA for the CDR3 is TGTGCCAGCAGTGAATATGGGACTTCTAAAGAGACCCAGTACTTC. Its translation: CASSEYGTSKETQYF.

This clonotype was seen many times. The rearrangement joins TRBV18 to TRBJ2-4; 8 bases map to TRBD1. Germline CDR1 is KGHSH and CDR2 is LQKENI. CDR3 size: 14 residues. V lost 2 bases to trimming and J lost 5 bases; unmatched junction nucleotides: 2. Here the CDR3 reads CASSPGQGQNIQYF. The CDR3 region has the DNA TGTGCCAGCTCACCAGGACAGGGCCAAAACATTCAGTACTTC.

The chain couples TRBV7-2 to TRBJ2-1, with 10 bases identical to TRBD2. The V and J ends lost 3 bases and 8 bases, in that order; junction bases with no gene match: 10. The CDR3 has 16 residues. Germline V gene lookup returns CDR1 SGHTA and CDR2 FQGNSA. Here the CDR3 reads CASSFTSGMTGDEQFF. The CDR3 DNA sequence: TGTGCCAGCAGCTTTACTAGCGGGATGACGGGCGATGAGCAGTTCTTC.

This clonotype has ten or more counts. The V gene is TRBV29-1, the J gene TRBJ2-5; 7 bases align to TRBD1. CDR3 length: 16 amino acids. Germline assignment: CDR1 SQVTM and CDR2 ANQGSEA. V was pared by 4 bases and J by 0 bases, with 11 bases of the junction left unmatched. CDR3 sequence reads: CSVGAGGRGYQETQYF. CDR3 coding DNA: TGCAGCGTTGGGGCAGGGGGAAGGGGGTACCAAGAGACCCAGTACTTC.

This clonotype has just a few counts. The V gene is TRBV6-4, the J gene TRBJ1-1; TRBD1 might be the D (5 bases). This CDR3 comprises 12 residues. Trimming took 6 bases from V and 6 from J, leaving 11 bases between them. Germline CDR1 reads MRHNA; CDR2 reads SNTAGT. CDR3 in amino acids: CASSSGMSEAFF. CDR3 coding DNA: TGTGCCAGCAGCTCAGGGATGTCTGAAGCTTTCTTT.

This clonotype was observed a handful of times. This rearrangement joins TRBV7-6 to TRBJ2-5; TRBD2 is a possible D gene (5 bases). Germline loops: CDR1 SGHVS, CDR2 FNYEAQ. The CDR3 has 14 amino acids. Trimming shortened V by 1 base and J by 3 bases, and 9 bases separated the two germline ends. The CDR3 sequence is CASSLETGKETQYF. CDR3 bases: TGTGCCAGCAGCTTAGAAACGGGAAAAGAGACCCAGTACTTC.

V is TRBV5-1 and J is TRBJ2-1; D unresolved. Gene TRBJ2-7 matches the end of the DNA better, so the J call may be wrong. The CDR3 runs 14 residues. Germline V CDR1 and CDR2: SGHRS, YFSETQ. Written as DNA, the CDR3 is TGCGCCAGCAGCTACCCCTCGGCCTACAATGAGCAGTACTTC. Translation gives CASSYPSAYNEQYF.

The V call is TRBV9, the J call TRBJ2-3; 10 bases match TRBD2. Per germline, CDR1 SGDLS and CDR2 YYNGEE. This CDR3 spans 14 amino acids. The V segment lost 2 bases and the J segment 3 bases; nucleotides outside the gene matches: 0. CDR3 sequence: CASSVGLATDTQYF. CDR3 sequence (DNA): TGTGCCAGCAGCGTGGGACTAGCGACAGATACGCAGTATTTT.

This clonotype was detected many times. This chain uses TRBV24-1 with TRBJ2-1; tentative D call: TRBD2 (5 bases). This CDR3 spans 12 amino acids. Per the germline V gene, CDR1 is KGHDR and CDR2 is SFDVKD. V lost 8 bases, J lost 9 bases, and 13 bases lay in between. The chain's CDR3 is CATISQAGEQFF. For the CDR3, the DNA is TGTGCCACCATCTCCCAGGCGGGTGAGCAGTTCTTC.

This clonotype has only a few counts. The chain combines TRBV5-1 with TRBJ2-7; 10 bases agree with TRBD2. Germline V CDR1 and CDR2: SGHRS, YFSETQ. This CDR3 comprises 16 residues. Trimming at V came to 2 bases and at J to 4 bases, leaving 9 bases not matched to a gene. The CDR3 sequence: CASSLVLAGLTYEQYF. CDR3 DNA: TGCGCCAGCAGCTTAGTACTAGCGGGACTAACTTACGAGCAGTACTTC. The full variable domain, its missing parts supplied by reference TRBV5-1 and TRBJ2-7, is KAGVTQTPRYLIKTRGQQVTLSCSPISGHRSVSWYQQTPGQGLQFLFEYFSETQRNKGNFPGRFSGRQFSNSRSEMNVSTLELGDSALYLCASSLVLAGLTYEQYFGPGTRLTVT.

The V and J genes are TRBV12-3 or TRBV12-4 and TRBJ2-1; the D is unclear. The V gene lost 3 bases and the J gene lost 7 bases, with 7 bases spanning the gap. This CDR3 is 12 amino acids long. In DNA, the CDR3 is TGTGCCAGCAGTTTCATCGGGAATGAGCAGTTCTTC. Translation gives CASSFIGNEQFF.